This T cell receptor beta chain appears in the sequencing data of a study of identical twins. One entry per CDR3 protein results from TCRdb running MiXCR on the 5' RACE reads. The sample yields around 670,000 distinct CDR3 sequences, around 5.7% seen once. From germline, CDR1 is MNHEY and CDR2 SMNVEV (reference sequence). CDR3 length: 17 residues. Trimming cost V 5 bases and J 3 bases, with 19 bases left between them. This clonotype was recorded at least ten times. The receptor comes from a man aged 18 to 29 in good health. Sequencing was performed on naive T cells sorted from blood. The rearrangement links TRBV27 to TRBJ2-2; D perhaps matches TRBD2 (5 bases). Here the CDR3 reads CASSTVGDGYHTGELFF. CDR3 nucleotide sequence: TGTGCCAGCAGTACGGTGGGAGACGGATATCACACCGGGGAGCTGTTTTTT.